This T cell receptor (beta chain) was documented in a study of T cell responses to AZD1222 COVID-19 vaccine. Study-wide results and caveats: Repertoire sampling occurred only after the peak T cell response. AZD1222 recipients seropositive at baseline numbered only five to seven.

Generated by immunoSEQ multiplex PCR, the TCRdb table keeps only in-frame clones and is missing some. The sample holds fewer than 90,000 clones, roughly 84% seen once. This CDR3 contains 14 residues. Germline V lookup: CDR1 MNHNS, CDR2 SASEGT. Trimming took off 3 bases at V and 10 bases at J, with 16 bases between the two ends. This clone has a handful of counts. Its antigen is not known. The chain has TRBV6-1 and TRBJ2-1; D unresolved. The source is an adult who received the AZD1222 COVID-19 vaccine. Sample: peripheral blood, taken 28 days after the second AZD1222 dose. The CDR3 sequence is CASSDLGRAGEQFF. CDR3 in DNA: TGTGCCAGCAGTGACCTCGGACGTGCAGGAGAGCAGTTCTTC.